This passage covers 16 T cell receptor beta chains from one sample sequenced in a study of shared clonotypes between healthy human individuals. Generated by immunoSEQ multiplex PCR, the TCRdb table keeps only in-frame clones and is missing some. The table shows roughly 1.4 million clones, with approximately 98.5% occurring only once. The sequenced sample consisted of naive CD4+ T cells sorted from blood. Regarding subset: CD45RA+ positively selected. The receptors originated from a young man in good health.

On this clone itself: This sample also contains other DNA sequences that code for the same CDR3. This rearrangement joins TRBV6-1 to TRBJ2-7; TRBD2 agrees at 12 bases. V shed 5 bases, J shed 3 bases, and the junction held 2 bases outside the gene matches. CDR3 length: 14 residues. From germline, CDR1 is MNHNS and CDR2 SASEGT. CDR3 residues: CASSSTSGSYEQYF. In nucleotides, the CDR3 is TGTGCCAGCAGTTCGACTAGCGGGAGCTACGAGCAGTACTTC.

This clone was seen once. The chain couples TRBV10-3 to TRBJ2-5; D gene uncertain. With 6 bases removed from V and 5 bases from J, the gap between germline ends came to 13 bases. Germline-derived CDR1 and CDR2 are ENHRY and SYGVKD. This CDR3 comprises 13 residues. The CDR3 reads CAISLRTGETQYF. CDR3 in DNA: TGTGCCATCAGCCTTCGGACCGGGGAGACCCAGTACTTC.

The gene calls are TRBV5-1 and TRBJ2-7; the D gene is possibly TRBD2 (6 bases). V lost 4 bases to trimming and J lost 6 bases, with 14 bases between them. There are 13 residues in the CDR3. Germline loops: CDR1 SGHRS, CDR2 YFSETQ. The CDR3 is CASSQITSSEQYF. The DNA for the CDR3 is TGCGCCAGCAGCCAAATAACTAGCTCCGAGCAGTACTTC.

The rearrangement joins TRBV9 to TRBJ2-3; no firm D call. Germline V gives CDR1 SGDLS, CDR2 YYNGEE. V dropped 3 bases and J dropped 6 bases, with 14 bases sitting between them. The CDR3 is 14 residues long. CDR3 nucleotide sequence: TGTGCCAGCAGCGCGGCTAGGACCTCCGATACGCAGTATTTT. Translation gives CASSAARTSDTQYF.

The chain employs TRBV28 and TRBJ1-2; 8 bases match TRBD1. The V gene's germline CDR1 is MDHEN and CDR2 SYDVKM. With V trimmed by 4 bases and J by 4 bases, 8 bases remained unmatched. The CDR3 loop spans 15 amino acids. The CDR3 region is CASSSQGARSYGYTF. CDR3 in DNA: TGTGCCAGCAGTTCCCAGGGGGCTCGGAGCTATGGCTACACCTTC.

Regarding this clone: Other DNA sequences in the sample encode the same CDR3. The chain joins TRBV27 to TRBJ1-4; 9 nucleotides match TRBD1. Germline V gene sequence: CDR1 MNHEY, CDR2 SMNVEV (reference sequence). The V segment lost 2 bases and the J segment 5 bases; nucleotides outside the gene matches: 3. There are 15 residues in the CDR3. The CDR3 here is CASSLRDRVNEKLFF. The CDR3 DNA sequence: TGTGCCAGCAGTTTAAGGGACAGGGTCAATGAAAAACTGTTTTTT.

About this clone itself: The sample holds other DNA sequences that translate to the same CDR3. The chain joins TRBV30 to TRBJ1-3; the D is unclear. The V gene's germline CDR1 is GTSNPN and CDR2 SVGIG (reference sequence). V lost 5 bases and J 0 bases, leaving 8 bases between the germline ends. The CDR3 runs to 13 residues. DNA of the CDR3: TGTGCCTGGGGTCGGAGCTCTGGAAACACCATATATTTT. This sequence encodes CAWGRSSGNTIYF.

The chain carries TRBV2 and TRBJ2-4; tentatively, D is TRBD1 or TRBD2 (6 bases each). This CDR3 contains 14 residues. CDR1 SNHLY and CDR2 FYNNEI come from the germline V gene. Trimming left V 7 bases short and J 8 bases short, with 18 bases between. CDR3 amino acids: CASTIPGAGDIQYF. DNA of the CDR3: TGTGCCAGCACGATCCCGGGGGCCGGAGACATTCAGTACTTC.

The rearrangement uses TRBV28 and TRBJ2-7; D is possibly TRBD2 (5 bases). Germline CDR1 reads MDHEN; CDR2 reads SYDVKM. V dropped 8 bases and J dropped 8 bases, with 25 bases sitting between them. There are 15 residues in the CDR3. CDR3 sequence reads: CASGPSGFTGNQQYF. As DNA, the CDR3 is TGTGCCAGCGGTCCCTCGGGGTTTACCGGAAACCAGCAGTACTTC. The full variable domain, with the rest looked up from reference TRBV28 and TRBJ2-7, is DVKVTQSSRYLVKRTGEKVFLECVQDMDHENMFWYRQDPGLGLRLIYFSYDVKMKEKGDIPEGYSVSREKKERFSLILESASTNQTSMYLCASGPSGFTGNQQYFGPGTRLTVT.

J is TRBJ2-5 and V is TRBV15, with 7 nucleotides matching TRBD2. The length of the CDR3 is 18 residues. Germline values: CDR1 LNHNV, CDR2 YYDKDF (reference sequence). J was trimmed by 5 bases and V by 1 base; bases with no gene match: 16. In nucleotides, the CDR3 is TGTGCCACCAGCAGAGCTGGCTTGGAGAACCAGGGAGGGGAGACCCAGTACTTC. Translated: CATSRAGLENQGGETQYF.

CDR3 nucleotides: TGTGCCAGCAGCGTAGCTGAAACGGAGACCCAGTACTTC. Encoded protein: CASSVAETETQYF. The genes are TRBV9 and TRBJ2-5, with D unclear. Trimming took 0 bases from V and 5 from J, leaving 8 bases between them. CDR1 SGDLS and CDR2 YYNGEE come from the germline V gene. This CDR3 contains 13 residues.

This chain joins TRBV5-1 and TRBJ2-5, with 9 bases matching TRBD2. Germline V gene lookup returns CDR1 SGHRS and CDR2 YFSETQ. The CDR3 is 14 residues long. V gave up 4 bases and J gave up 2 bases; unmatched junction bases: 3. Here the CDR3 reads CASSRGLAQETQYF. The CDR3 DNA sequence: TGCGCCAGCAGCCGGGGACTAGCTCAAGAGACCCAGTACTTC. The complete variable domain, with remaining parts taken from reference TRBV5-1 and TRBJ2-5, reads KAGVTQTPRYLIKTRGQQVTLSCSPISGHRSVSWYQQTPGQGLQFLFEYFSETQRNKGNFPGRFSGRQFSNSRSEMNVSTLELGDSALYLCASSRGLAQETQYFGPGTRLLVL.

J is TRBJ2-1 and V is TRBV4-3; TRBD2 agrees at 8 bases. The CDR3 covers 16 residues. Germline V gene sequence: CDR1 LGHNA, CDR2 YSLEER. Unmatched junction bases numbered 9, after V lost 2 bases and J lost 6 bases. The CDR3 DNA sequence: TGCGCCAGCAGCCAAACCCCCCAAGGACTAGCCAATGAGCAGTTCTTC. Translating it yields CASSQTPQGLANEQFF.

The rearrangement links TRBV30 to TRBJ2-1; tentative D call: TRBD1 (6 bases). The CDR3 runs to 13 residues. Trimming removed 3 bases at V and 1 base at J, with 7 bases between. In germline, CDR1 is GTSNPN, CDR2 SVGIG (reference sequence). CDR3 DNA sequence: TGTGCCTGGAGAGGACAGTCCTACAATGAGCAGTTCTTC. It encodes CAWRGQSYNEQFF.

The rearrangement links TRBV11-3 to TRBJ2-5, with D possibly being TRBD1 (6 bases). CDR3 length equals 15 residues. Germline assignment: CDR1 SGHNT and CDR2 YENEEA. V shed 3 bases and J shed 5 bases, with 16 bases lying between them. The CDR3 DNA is TGTGCCAGCAGCTTTAGTCAACAGGGACGGGAGACCCAGTACTTC. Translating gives CASSFSQQGRETQYF.

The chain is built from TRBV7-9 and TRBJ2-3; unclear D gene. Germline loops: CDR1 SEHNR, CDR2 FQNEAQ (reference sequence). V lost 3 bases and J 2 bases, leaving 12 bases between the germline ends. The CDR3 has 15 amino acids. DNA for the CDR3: TGTGCCAGCAGCTTGGGCACGGACCCCACAGATACGCAGTATTTT. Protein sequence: CASSLGTDPTDTQYF.